This TCR beta chain was captured in a study of cytomegalovirus exposure and HLA in healthy donors. Study information: Early on, a data release was issued that held roughly 80 million unique TCRs from HLA-typed donors. Of all 360 or so donors who were genotyped, 75% to 90% belonged to the Caucasian-associated ancestry cluster.

13 Jbeta primers and 60 Vbeta primers were used for the PCR. The protocol was immunoSEQ multiplex PCR, while the TCRdb copy is restricted to in-frame clones and leaves out a portion. Among roughly 140,000 clones, about 85% were seen once, and the ten largest hold over 2%. In germline, CDR1 is SGHNT, CDR2 YENEEA. V was cut by 3 bases and J by 5 bases, with 19 bases left in between. The CDR3 covers 17 residues. Points on this clone: The antigen remains unidentified.

Study-wide findings and caveats: Some TCR beta chains (roughly 160 of them) were listed as cytomegalovirus-associated. A later analysis by the authors found several of the most significant clusters apparently linked to common viral pathogens.

The chain links TRBV11-3 to TRBJ1-4, with D perhaps TRBD1 (6 bases). The sequence derives from a boy aged 2-9 years in good health and CMV-seronegative. Sequencing was carried out using PBMCs. The CDR3 sequence: CASSFGQQRGINEKLFF. CDR3 bases: TGTGCCAGCAGCTTTGGACAGCAGAGGGGCATAAATGAAAAACTGTTTTTT.